Below are 30 T cell receptor beta chains sequenced from a single sample in a study of T cell responses to AZD1222 COVID-19 vaccine. The method was immunoSEQ multiplex PCR; TCRdb's version includes in-frame clones alone and lacks a portion of them. The table shows under 140,000 clones, with 92% occurring only once. The sample here was peripheral blood, taken 28 days after the second AZD1222 dose. These receptors all stem from an adult who received the AZD1222 COVID-19 vaccine.

V is TRBV11-2 and J is TRBJ1-1, with no clear D. Between the trimmed V and J ends, which lost 5 bases and 10 bases, there was a span of 11 bases. Germline assignment: CDR1 SGHAT and CDR2 FQNNGV. This CDR3 contains 11 residues. As DNA, the CDR3 is TGTGCCAGCAGCAGGCGGGATGGAGCTTTCTTT. Amino acids: CASSRRDGAFF.

The rearrangement links TRBV7-9 to TRBJ2-7; D possibly matches TRBD1 or TRBD2 (5 bases each). The germline gives CDR1 SEHNR, CDR2 FQNEAQ (reference sequence). This CDR3 spans 15 amino acids. Trimming removed 3 bases at V and 0 bases at J, with 12 bases between. The CDR3 bases are TGTGCCAGCAGCTTGAGCACAGGACTCTCCTACGAGCAGTACTTC. Protein: CASSLSTGLSYEQYF.

The chain joins TRBV7-2 to TRBJ1-6, with D possibly TRBD1 on 5 matching bases. There are 16 residues in the CDR3. Per germline, CDR1 SGHTA and CDR2 FQGNSA. V shed 2 bases and J shed 8 bases, with 16 bases lying between them. CDR3 region: CASSLQGPGGDSPLHF. The CDR3 bases are TGTGCCAGCAGCTTACAGGGCCCCGGGGGGGATTCACCCCTCCACTTT.

The rearrangement uses TRBV5-1 and TRBJ2-7, with D tentatively TRBD1 or TRBD2 (5 bases each). V was clipped by 6 bases and J by 2 bases, with 15 bases between them. The germline gives CDR1 SGHRS, CDR2 YFSETQ. This CDR3 region has 14 residues. The CDR3 sequence is CASMLGTATYEQYF. CDR3 DNA sequence: TGCGCCAGCATGCTTGGGACGGCTACCTACGAGCAGTACTTC.

V usage is TRBV20-1 and J usage is TRBJ1-6; D remains ambiguous. Trimming shortened V by 3 bases and J by 9 bases, and 9 bases separated the two germline ends. The length of the CDR3 is 12 residues. From germline, CDR1 is DFQATT and CDR2 SNEGSKA (reference sequence). CDR3 in amino acids: CSASAVGSPLHF. The CDR3 bases are TGCAGTGCTAGTGCCGTCGGTTCACCCCTCCACTTT.

This clone appeared a single time. This rearrangement joins TRBV6-4 to TRBJ1-2; 7 bases line up with TRBD1. CDR1 MRHNA and CDR2 SNTAGT come from the germline V gene. The CDR3 sequence is 16 residues long. Germline trimming cut 0 bases from V and 5 bases from J; bases unmatched to any gene: 9. The CDR3: CASSDSGDRPSYGYTF. CDR3 DNA: TGTGCCAGCAGTGACTCAGGGGACAGACCTAGTTATGGCTACACCTTC.

The gene calls are TRBV3-1 (or the pseudogene TRBV3-2) and TRBJ2-2; no clear D. The CDR3 extends over 13 amino acids. The ends were cut back, 4 bases at V and 4 bases at J, with 7 bases in the middle. CDR1 LGHDT and CDR2 YNNKEL come from the germline V gene (reference sequence). CDR3 coding DNA: TGTGCCAGCAGCCCGACACTCACCGGGGAGCTGTTTTTT. Amino acids: CASSPTLTGELFF.

The chain recombines TRBV19 with TRBJ1-2; tentatively, D is TRBD1 (5 bases). The CDR3 consists of 13 residues. The germline gives CDR1 LNHDA, CDR2 SQIVND (reference sequence). V lost 7 bases and J 4 bases, leaving 13 bases between the germline ends. DNA for the CDR3: TGTGCCAGTACCATGGGGCGAGGCTATGGCTACACCTTC. This translates into CASTMGRGYGYTF.

The V call is TRBV18, the J call TRBJ1-1; possible D gene TRBD1, 6 bases. Germline CDR1 reads KGHSH; CDR2 reads LQKENI. The V and J ends lost 3 bases and 3 bases respectively, with 26 bases between them. The CDR3 runs to 19 residues. The CDR3 sequence: CASSPLPGQPGLGDTEAFF. CDR3 in DNA: TGTGCCAGCTCACCTCTACCCGGACAGCCCGGATTGGGGGACACTGAAGCTTTCTTT.

This clone was observed a handful of times. The chain is built from TRBV12-5 and TRBJ2-2; the D is unclear. Per the germline V gene, CDR1 is LGHNT and CDR2 is FRNRAP. This CDR3 is built from 13 residues. V was shortened by 7 bases and J by 2 bases, with 8 bases between the two germline ends. CDR3 DNA sequence: TGTGCTAGTGCCACGCCCAACACCGGGGAGCTGTTTTTT. This codes for CASATPNTGELFF.

The chain couples TRBV27 to TRBJ2-1; D remains unclear. The CDR3 covers 15 residues. V was pared by 3 bases and J by 0 bases, with 9 bases between. Germline V lookup: CDR1 MNHEY, CDR2 SMNVEV (reference sequence). The CDR3 region is CASSFDTLSYNEQFF. In DNA, the CDR3 is TGTGCCAGCAGTTTCGACACGCTCTCCTACAATGAGCAGTTCTTC.

The CDR3 sequence: CASSRRTPNEQFF. Here the CDR3 DNA reads TGTGCCAGCAGCCGAAGAACGCCCAATGAGCAGTTCTTC. The chain carries TRBV4-2 and TRBJ2-1, with D uncertain. V lost 4 bases and J 6 bases, leaving 10 bases between the germline ends. The CDR3 is 13 residues long. Germline assignment: CDR1 LGHNA and CDR2 YNFKEQ.

The rearrangement joins TRBV7-2 to TRBJ2-3, with unresolved D. The germline V gene encodes CDR1 SGHTA and CDR2 FQGNSA. The CDR3 is made up of 13 amino acids. The V gene lost 5 bases and the J gene lost 2 bases, with 8 bases spanning the gap. This CDR3 reads CASSPRVTDTQYF. The CDR3 region has the DNA TGTGCCAGCAGCCCTAGAGTCACAGATACGCAGTATTTT.

This clone was detected only a few times. The genes are TRBV28 and TRBJ1-3; D unclear. Deletions cut 2 bases from V and 0 bases from J, with 8 bases between. The CDR3 spans 15 residues. Germline V gene sequence: CDR1 MDHEN, CDR2 SYDVKM. CDR3 DNA: TGTGCCAGCAGTTTAGCAGCCTACTCTGGAAACACCATATATTTT. Protein sequence: CASSLAAYSGNTIYF.

This chain connects TRBV7-9 to TRBJ1-5, with TRBD1 matching over 10 bases. The CDR3 spans 14 residues. Germline trimming cut 5 bases from V and 10 bases from J; bases unmatched to any gene: 8. Germline V gene sequence: CDR1 SEHNR, CDR2 FQNEAQ (reference sequence). The CDR3 DNA follows: TGTGCCAGCAGCCTACGACAGGGGGCACGACCCCAGCATTTT. This encodes CASSLRQGARPQHF.

The rearrangement joins TRBV9 to TRBJ2-1; 10 bases map to TRBD2. The J segment lost 2 bases and the V segment lost 3 bases, leaving 5 bases of the junction unmatched. This CDR3 region has 16 residues. Germline CDR1 is SGDLS and CDR2 is YYNGEE. The CDR3 reads CASSGPGTSAYNEQFF. Here the CDR3 DNA reads TGTGCCAGCAGCGGCCCCGGGACTAGCGCCTACAATGAGCAGTTCTTC. Based on the CDR3 plus reference TRBV9 and TRBJ2-1, the full variable domain is DSGVTQTPKHLITATGQRVTLRCSPRSGDLSVYWYQQSLDQGLQFLIQYYNGEERAKGNILERFSAQQFPDLHSELNLSSLELGDSALYFCASSGPGTSAYNEQFFGPGTRLTVL.

The table lists this clone with a count of one. The CDR3: CASSSKRGGLETQYF. The CDR3 DNA reads TGTGCCAGCAGCTCTAAGCGGGGGGGCTTGGAGACCCAGTACTTC. The rearrangement uses TRBV5-4 and TRBJ2-5; 10 bases line up with TRBD2. Germline values: CDR1 SGHNT, CDR2 YYREEE (reference sequence). CDR3 size: 15 residues. The junction had 7 bases not matched to a gene; V was cut back by 3 bases and J by 5 bases.

V usage is TRBV6-5 and J usage is TRBJ1-2, with unresolved D. The CDR3 is 15 residues long. V was clipped by 2 bases and J by 0 bases, with 10 bases between them. Germline V gene data show CDR1 as MNHEY and CDR2 as SVGAGI. The CDR3: CASSYGRRANYGYTF. Written as DNA, the CDR3 is TGTGCCAGCAGTTACGGGCGGAGAGCTAACTATGGCTACACCTTC.

The chain uses TRBV4-3 and TRBJ2-7; 7 nucleotides align to TRBD1. Germline V gene data show CDR1 as LGHNA and CDR2 as YSLEER. The CDR3 totals 15 residues. The ends lost 3 bases at V and 4 bases at J; junction bases unmatched: 9. The CDR3 DNA follows: TGCGCCAGCAGCCAGGGGTCGACAGGGCCGTACGAGCAGTACTTC. This encodes CASSQGSTGPYEQYF.

J is TRBJ1-4 and V is TRBV30; D unresolved. The length of the CDR3 is 14 residues. Germline V lookup: CDR1 GTSNPN, CDR2 SVGIG (reference sequence). Deletions cut 2 bases from V and 8 bases from J, with 15 bases between. This chain's CDR3 is CAWSFSPSNEKLFF. The CDR3 coding sequence is TGTGCCTGGAGTTTCTCCCCCTCGAACGAAAAACTGTTTTTT.

The DNA of the CDR3 is TGTGCCAGCTCACTCTACCAACAGGGTTTTAGGGAAAAACTGTTTTTT. Its translation is CASSLYQQGFREKLFF. The V call is TRBV18, the J call TRBJ1-4; D is perhaps TRBD1 (6 bases). The germline V gene has CDR1 KGHSH and CDR2 LQKENI. CDR3 length: 16 residues. V gave up 4 bases and J gave up 8 bases, with 20 bases separating them. Drawing the rest from reference TRBV18 and TRBJ1-4, the complete variable domain is NAGVMQNPRHLVRRRGQEARLRCSPMKGHSHVYWYRQLPEEGLKFMVYLQKENIIDESGMPKERFSAEFPKEGPSILRIQQVVRGDSAAYFCASSLYQQGFREKLFFGSGTQLSVL.

CDR3 nucleotides: TGTGCCAGCAGCAGGTCGGCAACTAATGAAAAACTGTTTTTT. Amino acids: CASSRSATNEKLFF. V gene TRBV7-9 combines with J gene TRBJ1-4; D unclear. Germline V CDR1 and CDR2: SEHNR, FQNEAQ (reference sequence). The germline V and J ends were trimmed by 5 bases and 0 bases, with 7 bases remaining between them. The CDR3 runs 14 residues.

CDR3 in amino acids: CASSPSWGAGGSTDTQYF. The CDR3 DNA follows: TGTGCCAGCAGCCCCTCCTGGGGAGCGGGGGGTAGCACAGATACGCAGTATTTT. V gene TRBV5-4 combines with J gene TRBJ2-3; 9 nucleotides align to TRBD2. J lost 0 bases, V lost 4 bases, and 12 bases had no gene match. Germline values: CDR1 SGHNT, CDR2 YYREEE (reference sequence). This CDR3 region has 18 residues.

CDR3 DNA sequence: TGTGCCAGCAGTTACCCTATTACACAGGGATATGGCTACACCTTC. It encodes CASSYPITQGYGYTF. This chain uses TRBV6-5 with TRBJ1-2, with TRBD1 as a possible D gene (6 bases). The CDR3 runs 15 residues. Germline V lookup: CDR1 MNHEY, CDR2 SVGAGI. V gave up 2 bases and J gave up 5 bases, with 15 bases separating them.

The rearrangement links TRBV28 to TRBJ2-3; D call uncertain. Trimming cost V 4 bases and J 2 bases, with 7 bases left between them. Germline CDR1 is MDHEN and CDR2 is SYDVKM. The CDR3 loop spans 13 amino acids. CDR3 coding DNA: TGTGCCAGCAGTTCCGACATCACAGATACGCAGTATTTT. This gives the protein CASSSDITDTQYF. The complete variable domain, with remaining parts taken from reference TRBV28 and TRBJ2-3, reads DVKVTQSSRYLVKRTGEKVFLECVQDMDHENMFWYRQDPGLGLRLIYFSYDVKMKEKGDIPEGYSVSREKKERFSLILESASTNQTSMYLCASSSDITDTQYFGPGTRLTVL.

The rearrangement links TRBV12-3 or TRBV12-4 to TRBJ1-6; no clear D. The CDR3 is made up of 12 amino acids. Trimming pared 3 bases from V and 9 bases from J, leaving 6 bases between. CDR3 in amino acids: CASSFLASPLHF. CDR3 in DNA: TGTGCCAGCAGTTTTTTGGCTTCACCCCTCCACTTT.

This clone was observed a handful of times. The J gene is TRBJ2-1, the V gene TRBV6-6, with 9 positions matching TRBD1. The CDR3 is 16 residues long. Per germline, CDR1 MNHNY and CDR2 SVGAGI (reference sequence). V was pared by 6 bases and J by 8 bases, with 14 bases of the junction left unmatched. CDR3 sequence (DNA): TGTGCCAGCAGCACCCCCCCGGGACAGGGAAGCTATGAGCAGTTCTTC. It specifies CASSTPPGQGSYEQFF.

This rearrangement joins TRBV7-2 to TRBJ1-3; D gene ambiguous. Trimming took off 2 bases at V and 9 bases at J, with 8 bases between the two ends. CDR1 is SGHTA and CDR2 is FQGNSA in the germline V gene. This CDR3 has 12 amino acids. CDR3 loop: CASSLPRGTIYF. The DNA for the CDR3 is TGTGCCAGCAGCTTACCTCGGGGCACCATATATTTT.

The chain carries TRBV5-1 and TRBJ2-7; tentative D call: TRBD1 (5 bases). The CDR3 totals 15 residues. Germline-derived CDR1 and CDR2 are SGHRS and YFSETQ. V gave up 0 bases and J gave up 0 bases, with 10 bases separating them. CDR3 sequence reads: CASSLGQQSSYEQYF. CDR3 DNA: TGCGCCAGCAGCTTGGGACAGCAGAGCTCCTACGAGCAGTACTTC.

As regards this clone: One end of the junction does not line up with germline, which may come from a read error. The gene calls are TRBV3-1 (or the pseudogene TRBV3-2) and TRBJ2-7; D is uncertain. The germline V gene encodes CDR1 LGHDT and CDR2 YNNKEL (reference sequence). The CDR3 extends over 14 amino acids. In DNA, the CDR3 is TGTGCCAGCAGCCTTGGTACCGACTCCCACGAGCAGTACTTC. This encodes CASSLGTDSHEQYF.